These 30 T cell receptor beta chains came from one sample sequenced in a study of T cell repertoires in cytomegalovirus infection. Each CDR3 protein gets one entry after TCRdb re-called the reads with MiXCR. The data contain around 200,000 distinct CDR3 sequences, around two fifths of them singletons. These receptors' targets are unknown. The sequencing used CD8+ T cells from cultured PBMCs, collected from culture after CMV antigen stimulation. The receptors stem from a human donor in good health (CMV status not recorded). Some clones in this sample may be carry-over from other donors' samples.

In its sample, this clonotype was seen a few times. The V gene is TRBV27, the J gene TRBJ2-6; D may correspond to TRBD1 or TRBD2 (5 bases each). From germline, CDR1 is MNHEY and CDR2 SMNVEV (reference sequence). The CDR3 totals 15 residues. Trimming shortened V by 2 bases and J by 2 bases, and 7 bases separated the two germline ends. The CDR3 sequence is CASSLRGTGANVLTF. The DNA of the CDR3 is TGTGCCAGCAGTTTACGGGGCACTGGGGCCAACGTCCTGACTTTC. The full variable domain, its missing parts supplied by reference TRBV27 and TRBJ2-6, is EAQVTQNPRYLITVTGKKLTVTCSQNMNHEYMSWYRQDPGLGLRQIYYSMNVEVTDKGDVPEGYKVSRKEKRNFPLILESPSPNQTSLYFCASSLRGTGANVLTFGAGSRLTVL.

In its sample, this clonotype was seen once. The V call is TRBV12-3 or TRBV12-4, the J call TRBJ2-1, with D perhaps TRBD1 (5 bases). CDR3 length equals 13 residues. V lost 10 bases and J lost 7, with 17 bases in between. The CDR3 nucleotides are TGTGCCACTGGGGCAGACGATAGGAATGAGCAGTTCTTC. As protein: CATGADDRNEQFF.

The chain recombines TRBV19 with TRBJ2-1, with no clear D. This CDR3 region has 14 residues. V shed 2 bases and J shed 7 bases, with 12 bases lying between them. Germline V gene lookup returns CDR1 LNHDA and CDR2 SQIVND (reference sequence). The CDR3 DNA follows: TGTGCCAGTAGTATAAAGGACGGCTGGAATGAGCAGTTCTTC. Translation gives CASSIKDGWNEQFF. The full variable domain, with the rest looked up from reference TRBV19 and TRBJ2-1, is DGGITQSPKYLFRKEGQNVTLSCEQNLNHDAMYWYRQDPGQGLRLIYYSQIVNDFQKGDIAEGYSVSREKKESFPLTVTSAQKNPTAFYLCASSIKDGWNEQFFGPGTRLTVL.

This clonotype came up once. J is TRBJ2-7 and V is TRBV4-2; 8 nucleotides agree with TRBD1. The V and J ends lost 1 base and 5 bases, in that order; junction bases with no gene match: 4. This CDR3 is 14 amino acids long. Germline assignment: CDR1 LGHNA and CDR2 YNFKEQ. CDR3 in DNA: TGTGCCAGCAGCCAAGCATACAGGGGGAACGAGCAGTACTTC. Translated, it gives CASSQAYRGNEQYF.

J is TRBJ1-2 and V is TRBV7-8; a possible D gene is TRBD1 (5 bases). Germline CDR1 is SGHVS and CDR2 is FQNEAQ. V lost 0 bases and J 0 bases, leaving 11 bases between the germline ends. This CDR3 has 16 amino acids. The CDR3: CASSLAWGDANYGYTF. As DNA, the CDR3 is TGTGCCAGCAGCTTAGCATGGGGGGACGCTAACTATGGCTACACCTTC.

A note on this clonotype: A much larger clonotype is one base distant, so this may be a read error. The DNA for the CDR3 is TGCAGTGCTTTGGCGGGGGAGGAAGAGACCCCGTACTTC. Amino acids: CSALAGEEETPYF. The J gene is TRBJ2-5, the V gene TRBV20-1; 7 nucleotides match TRBD2. CDR3 length equals 13 residues. Germline V gene sequence: CDR1 DFQATT, CDR2 SNEGSKA (reference sequence).

In DNA form, the CDR3 reads TGTGCCAGCAGCTCGGAAATGGGGGGGAAAACATCCTACGAGCAGTACTTC. The encoded protein is CASSSEMGGKTSYEQYF. V usage is TRBV7-9 and J usage is TRBJ2-7, with 7 bases identical to TRBD2. Germline V gene lookup returns CDR1 SEHNR and CDR2 FQNEAQ (reference sequence). The CDR3 extends over 17 amino acids. Trimming cost V 4 bases and J 1 base; bases outside gene matches: 13. The complete variable domain, with remaining parts taken from reference TRBV7-9 and TRBJ2-7, reads DTGVSQNPRHKITKRGQNVTFRCDPISEHNRLYWYRQTLGQGPEFLTYFQNEAQLEKSRLLSDRFSAERPKGSFSTLEIQRTEQGDSAMYLCASSSEMGGKTSYEQYFGPGTRLTVT.

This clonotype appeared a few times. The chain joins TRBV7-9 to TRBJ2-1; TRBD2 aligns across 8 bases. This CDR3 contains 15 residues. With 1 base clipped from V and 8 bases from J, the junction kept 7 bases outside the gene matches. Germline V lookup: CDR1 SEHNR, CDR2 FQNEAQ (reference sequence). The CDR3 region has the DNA TGTGCCAGCAGCTTAGTCACGGGAGGGCCGGATGAGCAGTTCTTC. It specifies CASSLVTGGPDEQFF.

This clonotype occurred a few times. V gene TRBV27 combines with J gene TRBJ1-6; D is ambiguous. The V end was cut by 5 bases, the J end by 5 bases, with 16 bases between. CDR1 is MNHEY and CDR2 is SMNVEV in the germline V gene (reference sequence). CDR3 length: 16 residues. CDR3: CASSKLHDKDNSPLHF. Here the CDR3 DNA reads TGTGCCAGCAGTAAATTACATGACAAAGATAATTCACCCCTCCACTTT.

In DNA form, the CDR3 reads TGTGCCAGCAGTTTATCGGGGAGTACCTATGGCTACACCTTC. It specifies CASSLSGSTYGYTF. The rearrangement joins TRBV27 to TRBJ1-2; D is undetermined. Germline CDR1 is MNHEY and CDR2 is SMNVEV (reference sequence). The germline V and J ends were trimmed by 0 bases and 4 bases, with 9 bases remaining between them. The CDR3 extends over 14 amino acids.

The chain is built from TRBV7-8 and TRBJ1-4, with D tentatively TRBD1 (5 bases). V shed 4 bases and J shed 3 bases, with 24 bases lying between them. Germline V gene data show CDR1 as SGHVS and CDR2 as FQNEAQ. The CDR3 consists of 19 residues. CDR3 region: CASSSKLGTGPFANEKLFF. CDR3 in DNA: TGTGCCAGCAGCTCTAAACTCGGGACCGGCCCCTTCGCTAATGAAAAACTGTTTTTT.

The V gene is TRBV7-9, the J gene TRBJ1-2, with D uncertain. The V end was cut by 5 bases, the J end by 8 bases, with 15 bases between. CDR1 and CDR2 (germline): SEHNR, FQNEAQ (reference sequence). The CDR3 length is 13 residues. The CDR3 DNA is TGTGCCAGCAGCCCGCGTGGGTCAAAGGGCTACACCTTC. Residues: CASSPRGSKGYTF.

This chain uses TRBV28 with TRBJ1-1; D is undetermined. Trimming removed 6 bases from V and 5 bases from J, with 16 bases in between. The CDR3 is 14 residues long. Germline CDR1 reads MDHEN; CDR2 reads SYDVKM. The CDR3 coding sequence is TGTGCCAGCAGGTATGGGCGGGCCCGTACTGAAGCTTTCTTT. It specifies CASRYGRARTEAFF.

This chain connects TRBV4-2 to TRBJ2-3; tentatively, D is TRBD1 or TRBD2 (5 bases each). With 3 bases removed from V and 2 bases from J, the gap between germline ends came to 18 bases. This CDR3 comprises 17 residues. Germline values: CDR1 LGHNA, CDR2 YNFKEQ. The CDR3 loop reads CASSQARGPQPTDTQYF. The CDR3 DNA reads TGTGCCAGCAGCCAGGCACGGGGACCACAACCCACAGATACGCAGTATTTT.

The CDR3 spells CASSQGGGDDTQYF. For the CDR3, the DNA is TGCGCCAGCAGCCAAGGTGGGGGTGATGATACGCAGTATTTT. J is TRBJ2-3 and V is TRBV4-1; either TRBD1 or TRBD2 may fit D (5 bases each). CDR1 is MGHRA and CDR2 is YSYEKL in the germline V gene. V was shortened by 1 base and J by 6 bases, with 11 bases between the two germline ends. The CDR3 covers 14 residues.

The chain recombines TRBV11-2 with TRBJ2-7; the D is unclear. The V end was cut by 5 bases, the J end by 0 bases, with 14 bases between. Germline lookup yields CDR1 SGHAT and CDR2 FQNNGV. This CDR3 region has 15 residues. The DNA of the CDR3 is TGTGCCAGCAGCCTCGCTACCGCGGCCTCCTACGAGCAGTACTTC. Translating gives CASSLATAASYEQYF. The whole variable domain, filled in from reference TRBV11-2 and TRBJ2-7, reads EAGVAQSPRYKIIEKRQSVAFWCNPISGHATLYWYQQILGQGPKLLIQFQNNGVVDDSQLPKDRFSAERLKGVDSTLKIQPAKLEDSAVYLCASSLATAASYEQYFGPGTRLTVT.

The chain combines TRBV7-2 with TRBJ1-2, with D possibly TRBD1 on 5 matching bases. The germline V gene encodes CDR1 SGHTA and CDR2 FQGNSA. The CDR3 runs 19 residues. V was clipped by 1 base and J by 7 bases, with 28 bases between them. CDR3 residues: CASSLGDVTPTCVGSGYTF. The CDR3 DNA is TGTGCCAGCAGCTTAGGGGACGTCACTCCGACATGTGTGGGTAGTGGCTACACCTTC.

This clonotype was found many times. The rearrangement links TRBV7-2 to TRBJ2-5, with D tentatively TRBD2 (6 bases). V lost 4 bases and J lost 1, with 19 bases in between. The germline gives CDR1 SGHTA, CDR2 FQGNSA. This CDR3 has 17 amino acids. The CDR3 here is CASSSLAWPGLQETQYF. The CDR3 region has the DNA TGTGCCAGCAGCTCCCTGGCATGGCCGGGACTCCAAGAGACCCAGTACTTC.

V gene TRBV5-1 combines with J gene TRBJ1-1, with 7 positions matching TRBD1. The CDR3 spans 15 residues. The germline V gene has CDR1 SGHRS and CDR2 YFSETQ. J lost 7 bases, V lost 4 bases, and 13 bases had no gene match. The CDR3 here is CASSRYRGPEVEAFF. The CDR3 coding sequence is TGCGCCAGCAGCAGATACAGGGGCCCTGAGGTTGAAGCTTTCTTT.

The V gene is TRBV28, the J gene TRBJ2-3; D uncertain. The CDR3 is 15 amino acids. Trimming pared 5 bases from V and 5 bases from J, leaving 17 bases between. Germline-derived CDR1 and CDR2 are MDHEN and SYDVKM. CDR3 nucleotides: TGTGCCAGCAGTCACCGGGCCTTCAAGGAAGATACGCAGTATTTT. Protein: CASSHRAFKEDTQYF.

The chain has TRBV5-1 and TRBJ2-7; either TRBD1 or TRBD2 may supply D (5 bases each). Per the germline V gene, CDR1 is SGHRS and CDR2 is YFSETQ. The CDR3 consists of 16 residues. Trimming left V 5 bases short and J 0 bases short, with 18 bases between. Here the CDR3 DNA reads TGCGCCAGCAGTAATCCTCGGGACGGCCGCTCCTACGAGCAGTACTTC. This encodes CASSNPRDGRSYEQYF.

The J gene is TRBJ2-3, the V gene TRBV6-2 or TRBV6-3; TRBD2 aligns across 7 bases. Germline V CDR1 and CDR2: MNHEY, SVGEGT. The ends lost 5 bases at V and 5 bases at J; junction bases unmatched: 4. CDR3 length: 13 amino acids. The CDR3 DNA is TGTGCCAGCAGTCGGACTAGGGGAGATACGCAGTATTTT. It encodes CASSRTRGDTQYF.

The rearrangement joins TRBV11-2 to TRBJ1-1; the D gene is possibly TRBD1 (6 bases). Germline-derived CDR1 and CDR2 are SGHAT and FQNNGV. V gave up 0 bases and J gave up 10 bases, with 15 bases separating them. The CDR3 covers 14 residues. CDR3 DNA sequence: TGTGCCAGCAGCTTAGACGGCTCCAGGGGTTCAGCTTTCTTT. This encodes CASSLDGSRGSAFF.

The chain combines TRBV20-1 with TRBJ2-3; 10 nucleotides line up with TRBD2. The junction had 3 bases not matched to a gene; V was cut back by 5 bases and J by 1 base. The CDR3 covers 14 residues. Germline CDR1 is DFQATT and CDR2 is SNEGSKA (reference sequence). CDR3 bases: TGCAGTGCTGCGGGGACTAGCGGCACAGATACGCAGTATTTT. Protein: CSAAGTSGTDTQYF.

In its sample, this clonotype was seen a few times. CDR3 DNA: TGTGCTAGTGGTTTGGACTTAAACCCCCGAGGAGGGCTCTACGAGCAGTACTTC. It yields the protein CASGLDLNPRGGLYEQYF. This chain joins TRBV12-5 and TRBJ2-7, with D tentatively TRBD2 (6 bases). V gave up 1 base and J gave up 3 bases, with 22 bases separating them. Germline loops: CDR1 LGHNT, CDR2 FRNRAP. The CDR3 contains 18 residues.

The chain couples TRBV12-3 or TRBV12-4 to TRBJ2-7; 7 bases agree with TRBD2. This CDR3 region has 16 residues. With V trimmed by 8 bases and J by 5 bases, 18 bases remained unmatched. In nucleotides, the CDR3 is TGTGCCAGCGGGCCGGAGCGGGGAATAGCTCGGGACGAGCAGTACTTC. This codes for CASGPERGIARDEQYF.

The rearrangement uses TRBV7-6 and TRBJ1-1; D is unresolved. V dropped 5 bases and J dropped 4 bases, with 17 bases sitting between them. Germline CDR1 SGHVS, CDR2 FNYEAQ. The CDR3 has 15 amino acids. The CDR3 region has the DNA TGTGCCAGCAGCCCCGGGCGGGGTTCATTCACTGAAGCTTTCTTT. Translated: CASSPGRGSFTEAFF.

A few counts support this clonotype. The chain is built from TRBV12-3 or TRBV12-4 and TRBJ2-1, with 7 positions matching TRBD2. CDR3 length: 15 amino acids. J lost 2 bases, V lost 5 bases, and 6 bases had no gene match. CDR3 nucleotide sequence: TGTGCCAGCAGTGTCGGACTAGAAGCCTACAATGAGCAGTTCTTC. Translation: CASSVGLEAYNEQFF.

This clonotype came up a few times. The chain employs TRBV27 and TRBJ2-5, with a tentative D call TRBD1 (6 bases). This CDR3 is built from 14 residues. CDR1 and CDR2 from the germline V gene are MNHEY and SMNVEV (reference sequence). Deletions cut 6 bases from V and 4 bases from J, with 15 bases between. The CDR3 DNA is TGTGCCAGCAGGAATCAGGGGCGTCTAGAGACCCAGTACTTC. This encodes CASRNQGRLETQYF.

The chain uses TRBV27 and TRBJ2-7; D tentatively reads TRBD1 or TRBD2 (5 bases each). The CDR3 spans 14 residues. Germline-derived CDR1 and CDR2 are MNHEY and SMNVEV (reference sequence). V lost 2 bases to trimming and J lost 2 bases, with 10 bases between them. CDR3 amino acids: CASSLGTSPYEQYF. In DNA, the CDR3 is TGTGCCAGCAGTTTAGGGACCTCTCCCTACGAGCAGTACTTC.